What follows are 18 T cell receptor beta chains derived from one specimen sequenced in a study of blood T cells in healthy people across ages (dated by TCRdb to about 2015). The library was made by 5' RACE. TCRdb records Illumina HiSeq 2500 as the sequencer. A second roughly 7 to 12 cycle PCR used a sample-barcoded 5' primer and a J-beta primer mix. TCRdb trimmed public reads at Q25 via fastp, called clones via MiXCR and kept in-frame beta chains. All rows with the same CDR3 protein become a single entry with the most common DNA and genes. The sample data list approximately 1.5 million distinct CDR3 sequences, and under 55% of these were observed just once. The top ten hold 4% of the sample. What was sequenced was blood. The receptor source for this set is a woman aged 18-30 years in good health.

This clonotype was counted between two and nine times. The chain recombines TRBV6-6 with TRBJ2-1; 9 positions match TRBD1. The CDR3 sequence is 15 residues long. From germline, CDR1 is MNHNY and CDR2 SVGAGI (reference sequence). The J segment lost 5 bases and the V segment lost 5 bases, leaving 7 bases of the junction unmatched. CDR3 sequence: CASSTGTGRDNEQFF. The CDR3 DNA sequence: TGTGCCAGCAGTACGGGGACAGGGCGCGACAATGAGCAGTTCTTC.

On this clonotype itself: Since a much larger clone is just one base distant, this may be a read error. The V call is TRBV12-3 or TRBV12-4, the J call TRBJ1-2, with 7 bases identical to TRBD1. The CDR3 sequence is 15 residues long. DNA for the CDR3: TGTGCCAGCAGTTTTTCCGACAGGGCACGTTATGACTACACCTTC. Translating it yields CASSFSDRARYDYTF.

The CDR3 DNA reads TGTGCCAGCAGTGAAGCAATTAGCGGGGGTTATTACGAGCAGTACTTC. Residues: CASSEAISGGYYEQYF. The chain has TRBV6-1 and TRBJ2-7; 9 nucleotides agree with TRBD2. Germline CDR1 reads MNHNS; CDR2 reads SASEGT. The CDR3 is 16 residues long. With V trimmed by 0 bases and J by 4 bases, 7 bases remained unmatched.

This clonotype was counted between two and nine times. V usage is TRBV14 and J usage is TRBJ2-7, with 8 nucleotides matching TRBD1. The CDR3 runs to 14 residues. Germline-derived CDR1 and CDR2 are SGHDN and FVKESK. Unmatched junction bases numbered 8, after V lost 7 bases and J lost 3 bases. CDR3 sequence (DNA): TGTGCCAGCACGGTAGGGACAGGAGACTACGAGCAGTACTTC. Amino acid sequence: CASTVGTGDYEQYF.

This clonotype was seen a few times. V and J are TRBV20-1 and TRBJ1-2; the match to TRBD1 covers 7 bases. This CDR3 spans 13 amino acids. Germline V gives CDR1 DFQATT, CDR2 SNEGSKA (reference sequence). With 5 bases clipped from V and 1 base from J, the junction kept 4 bases outside the gene matches. In nucleotides, the CDR3 is TGCAGTGCTCCGACAGGGCGTAACTATGGCTACACCTTC. Amino acid sequence: CSAPTGRNYGYTF.

This clonotype has only a few counts. The chain recombines TRBV11-2 with TRBJ2-7; D possibly corresponds to TRBD1 (5 bases). The length of the CDR3 is 14 residues. V was shortened by 5 bases and J by 0 bases, with 11 bases between the two germline ends. The germline V gene encodes CDR1 SGHAT and CDR2 FQNNGV. The CDR3 is CASSKTVSSYEQYF. The CDR3 DNA is TGTGCCAGCAGCAAGACAGTGAGCTCCTACGAGCAGTACTTC.

The J gene is TRBJ1-5, the V gene TRBV10-1, with TRBD1 as a possible D gene (5 bases). The V gene's germline CDR1 is WNHNN and CDR2 SYGVQD (reference sequence). V was shortened by 0 bases and J by 4 bases, with 7 bases between the two germline ends. The CDR3 runs to 14 residues. Written as DNA, the CDR3 is TGCGCCAGCAGTGAGTCAGGGGCAAATCAGCCCCAGCATTTT. Encoded protein: CASSESGANQPQHF.

This CDR3 is CASSPIAIGELFF. DNA of the CDR3: TGTGCCAGCTCTCCGATCGCGATCGGGGAGCTGTTTTTT. V is TRBV13 and J is TRBJ2-2; D uncertain. The germline V and J ends were trimmed by 8 bases and 7 bases, with 14 bases remaining between them. The length of the CDR3 is 13 residues. Germline V gene data show CDR1 as PRHDT and CDR2 as FYEKMQ (reference sequence).

This clonotype was observed a handful of times. The chain joins TRBV5-1 to TRBJ2-5; tentative D call: TRBD1 (6 bases). The CDR3 consists of 15 residues. CDR1 is SGHRS and CDR2 is YFSETQ in the germline V gene. V gave up 7 bases and J gave up 2 bases, with 18 bases separating them. CDR3 sequence reads: CASYPPDSNQETQYF. CDR3 nucleotides: TGCGCCAGCTATCCACCGGACAGCAATCAAGAGACCCAGTACTTC.

The chain is built from TRBV4-3 and TRBJ1-2; no clear D gene. The V and J ends lost 8 bases and 4 bases respectively, with 20 bases between them. This CDR3 has 15 residues. In germline, CDR1 is LGHNA, CDR2 YSLEER. The CDR3: CASRRVRTLSYGYTF. Here the CDR3 DNA reads TGCGCCAGCCGTCGGGTCAGAACTCTATCCTATGGCTACACCTTC.

Only a few counts were recorded for this clonotype. The chain carries TRBV4-1 and TRBJ2-7; 10 nucleotides match TRBD2. Germline V CDR1 and CDR2: MGHRA, YSYEKL. This CDR3 region has 20 residues. Unmatched junction bases numbered 17, after V lost 1 base and J lost 2 bases. CDR3 amino acids: CASSQAKPGSGGVNPYEQYF. The CDR3 nucleotides are TGCGCCAGCAGCCAAGCGAAACCTGGCAGCGGGGGGGTTAACCCCTACGAGCAGTACTTC.

The sample holds one count of this clonotype. The V call is TRBV2, the J call TRBJ2-6; the D gene is possibly TRBD1 (5 bases). Germline V CDR1 and CDR2: SNHLY, FYNNEI. V shed 7 bases and J shed 0 bases, with 10 bases lying between them. The CDR3 spans 15 residues. The CDR3 DNA is TGTGCCAGCAAAGGGGATGTCTCTGGGGCCAACGTCCTGACTTTC. Its protein product is CASKGDVSGANVLTF.

The J gene is TRBJ1-2, the V gene TRBV12-3 or TRBV12-4, with D possibly being TRBD1 (5 bases). The CDR3 loop spans 16 amino acids. V was trimmed by 5 bases and J by 0 bases, leaving 16 bases between them. The CDR3 sequence: CASSHRAGLSNYGYTF. CDR3 nucleotide sequence: TGTGCCAGCAGTCACCGCGCAGGGCTTTCTAACTATGGCTACACCTTC.

V and J are TRBV12-3 or TRBV12-4 and TRBJ2-7; D possibly matches TRBD1 or TRBD2 (5 bases each). Trimming removed 4 bases from V and 3 bases from J, with 13 bases in between. The CDR3 consists of 14 residues. CDR3 in DNA: TGTGCCAGCAGTTCATCGGGGCACGACTACGAGCAGTACTTC. Encoded protein: CASSSSGHDYEQYF.

The chain combines TRBV6-2 or TRBV6-3 with TRBJ2-3, with D tentatively TRBD1 (5 bases). The CDR3 has 15 residues. From germline, CDR1 is MNHEY and CDR2 SVGEGT. Trimming pared 2 bases from V and 0 bases from J, leaving 9 bases between. The CDR3 DNA reads TGTGCCAGCAGTTACGGGGCAGTAAGCACAGATACGCAGTATTTT. Translated, it gives CASSYGAVSTDTQYF.

Only a few counts were recorded for this clonotype. The chain uses TRBV20-1 and TRBJ2-3; the match to TRBD2 covers 8 bases. Trimming at V came to 3 bases and at J to 5 bases, leaving 4 bases not matched to a gene. In germline, CDR1 is DFQATT, CDR2 SNEGSKA (reference sequence). This CDR3 is built from 13 residues. The CDR3 region is CSARGLGGDTQYF. The CDR3 DNA is TGCAGTGCTAGGGGACTAGGCGGAGATACGCAGTATTTT.

This sequence joins TRBV7-9 and TRBJ1-1; 12 positions agree with TRBD1. The V segment lost 5 bases and the J segment 6 bases; nucleotides outside the gene matches: 7. The germline V gene has CDR1 SEHNR and CDR2 FQNEAQ (reference sequence). This CDR3 region has 15 residues. As DNA, the CDR3 is TGTGCCAGCAGCGCCGGGACAGGGGGCTACCCTGAAGCTTTCTTT. Residues: CASSAGTGGYPEAFF.

J is TRBJ2-6 and V is TRBV12-3 or TRBV12-4, with no clear D. CDR3 length: 14 amino acids. V was trimmed by 8 bases and J by 2 bases, leaving 10 bases between them. The DNA of the CDR3 is TGTGCCAGCCGTCCCCGAACTGGGGCCAACGTCCTGACTTTC. As protein: CASRPRTGANVLTF.